This T cell receptor beta chain was documented in a study of shared clonotypes between healthy human individuals. Whole-study results and caveats: Investigators expected sequencing depth to affect clonotype sharing among donors.

Worth noting for this clone: Its target is unknown. This CDR3 is also generated by other DNA sequences in the sample.

Assay: immunoSEQ multiplex PCR; the TCRdb copy retains only in-frame clones and omits some. The top ten clones hold less than 25% of a sample with approximately 810,000 clones, 80% to 95% of them seen once. Germline V lookup: CDR1 MNHNY, CDR2 SVGAGI (reference sequence). The CDR3 loop spans 15 amino acids. The V gene lost 0 bases and the J gene lost 2 bases, with 10 bases spanning the gap. The naive CD8 subset, CD45RO-negative cells positively selected for CCR7, excluded terminally differentiated effector memory CD45RA+ cells. Donation came from healthy HIV-negative adults that had no recent acute infections or vaccinations.

The chain combines TRBV6-6 with TRBJ1-2, with a possible D match to TRBD1 (5 bases). The receptor was derived from a man aged 25 to 45 in good health. Sequencing was done on a sample of naive CD8+ T cells sorted from blood. CDR3 region: CASSYSNGANYGYTF. CDR3 in DNA: TGTGCCAGCAGTTACTCGAACGGGGCGAACTATGGCTACACCTTC.